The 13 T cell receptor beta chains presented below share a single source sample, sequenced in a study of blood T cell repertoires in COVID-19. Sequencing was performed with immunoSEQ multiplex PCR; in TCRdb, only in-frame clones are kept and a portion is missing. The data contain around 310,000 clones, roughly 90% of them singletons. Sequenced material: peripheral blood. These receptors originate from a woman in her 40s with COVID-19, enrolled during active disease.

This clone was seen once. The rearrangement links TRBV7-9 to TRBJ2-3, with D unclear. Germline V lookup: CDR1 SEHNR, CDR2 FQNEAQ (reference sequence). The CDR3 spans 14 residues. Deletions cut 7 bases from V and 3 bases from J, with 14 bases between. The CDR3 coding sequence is TGTGCCAGCAACGACATCACTGGTACAGATACGCAGTATTTT. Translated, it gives CASNDITGTDTQYF.

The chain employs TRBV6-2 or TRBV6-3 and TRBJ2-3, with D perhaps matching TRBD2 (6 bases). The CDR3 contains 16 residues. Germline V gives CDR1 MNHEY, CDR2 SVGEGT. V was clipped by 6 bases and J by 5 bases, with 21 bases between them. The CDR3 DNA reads TGTGCCAGCAGCCCTACGCTTGGAGGGAGTGGAGATACGCAGTATTTT. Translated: CASSPTLGGSGDTQYF.

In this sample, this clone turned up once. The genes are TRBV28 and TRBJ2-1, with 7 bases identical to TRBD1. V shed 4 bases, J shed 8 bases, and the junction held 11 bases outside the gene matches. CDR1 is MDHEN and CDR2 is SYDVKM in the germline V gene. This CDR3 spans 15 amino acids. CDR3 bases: TGTGCCAGCAGTTCACAGGGGCGGCCTTTCTATGAGCAGTTCTTC. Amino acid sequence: CASSSQGRPFYEQFF.

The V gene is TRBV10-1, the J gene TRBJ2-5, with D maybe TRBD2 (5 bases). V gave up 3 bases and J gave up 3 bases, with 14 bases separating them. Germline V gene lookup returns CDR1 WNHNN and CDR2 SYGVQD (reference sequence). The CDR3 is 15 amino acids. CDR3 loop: CASSDPRGSEETQYF. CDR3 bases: TGCGCCAGCAGTGACCCCAGAGGGAGTGAAGAGACCCAGTACTTC.

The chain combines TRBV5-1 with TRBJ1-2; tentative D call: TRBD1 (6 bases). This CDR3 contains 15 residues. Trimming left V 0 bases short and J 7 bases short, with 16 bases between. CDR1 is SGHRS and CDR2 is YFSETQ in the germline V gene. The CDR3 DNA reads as TGCGCCAGCAGCTTGGAAGGACAGCCCCGATTTGGCTACACCTTC. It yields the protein CASSLEGQPRFGYTF.

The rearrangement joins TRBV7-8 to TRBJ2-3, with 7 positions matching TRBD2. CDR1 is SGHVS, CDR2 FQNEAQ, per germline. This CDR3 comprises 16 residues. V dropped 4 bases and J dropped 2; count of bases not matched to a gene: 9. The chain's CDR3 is CASSSAGGSPTDTQYF. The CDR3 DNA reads TGTGCCAGCAGCTCCGCTGGCGGGAGCCCCACAGATACGCAGTATTTT. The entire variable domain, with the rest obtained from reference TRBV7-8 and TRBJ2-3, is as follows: GAGVSQSPRYKVAKRGQDVALRCDPISGHVSLFWYQQALGQGPEFLTYFQNEAQLDKSGLPSDRFFAERPEGSVSTLKIQRTQQEDSAVYLCASSSAGGSPTDTQYFGPGTRLTVL.

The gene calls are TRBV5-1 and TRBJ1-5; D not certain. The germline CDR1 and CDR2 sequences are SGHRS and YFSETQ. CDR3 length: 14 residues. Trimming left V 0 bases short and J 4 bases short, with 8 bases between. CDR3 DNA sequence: TGCGCCAGCAGCTTGGGAGGGTTAAATCAGCCCCAGCATTTT. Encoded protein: CASSLGGLNQPQHF.

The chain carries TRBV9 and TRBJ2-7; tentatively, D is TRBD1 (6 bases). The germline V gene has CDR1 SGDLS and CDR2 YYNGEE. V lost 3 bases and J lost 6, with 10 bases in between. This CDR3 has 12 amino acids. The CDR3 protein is CASSAGDGEQYF. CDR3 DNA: TGTGCCAGCAGCGCAGGGGATGGCGAGCAGTACTTC. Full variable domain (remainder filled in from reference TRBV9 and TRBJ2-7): DSGVTQTPKHLITATGQRVTLRCSPRSGDLSVYWYQQSLDQGLQFLIQYYNGEERAKGNILERFSAQQFPDLHSELNLSSLELGDSALYFCASSAGDGEQYFGPGTRLTVT.

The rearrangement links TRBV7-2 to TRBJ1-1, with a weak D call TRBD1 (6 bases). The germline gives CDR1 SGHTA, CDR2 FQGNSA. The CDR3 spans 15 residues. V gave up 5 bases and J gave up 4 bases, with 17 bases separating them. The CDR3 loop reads CASSPQGPAITEAFF. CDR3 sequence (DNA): TGTGCCAGCAGCCCACAGGGTCCTGCAATCACTGAAGCTTTCTTT.

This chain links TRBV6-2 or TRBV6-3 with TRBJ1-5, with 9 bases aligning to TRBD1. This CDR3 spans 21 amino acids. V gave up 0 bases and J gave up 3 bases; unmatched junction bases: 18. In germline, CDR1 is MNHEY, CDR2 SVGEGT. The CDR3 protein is CASSYSRRQGDPRNLNQPQHF. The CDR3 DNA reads TGTGCCAGCAGTTACTCGAGGAGACAGGGGGACCCGCGAAACCTCAATCAGCCCCAGCATTTT.

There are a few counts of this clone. The CDR3 region has the DNA TGTGCCAGCAGCACAGGGGGGGCAGATACGCAGTATTTT. It specifies CASSTGGADTQYF. The V gene is TRBV2, the J gene TRBJ2-3; D is perhaps TRBD1 (8 bases). The CDR3 consists of 13 residues. Per germline, CDR1 SNHLY and CDR2 FYNNEI. Trimming cost V 6 bases and J 4 bases, with 11 bases left between them.

CDR3 nucleotide sequence: TGTGCCTGGAGTGGCGGGACTCGAGACTTCTACGAGCAGTACTTC. Residues: CAWSGGTRDFYEQYF. J is TRBJ2-7 and V is TRBV30, with D perhaps TRBD2 (6 bases). CDR3 size: 15 residues. Germline values: CDR1 GTSNPN, CDR2 SVGIG (reference sequence). Trimming pared 1 base from V and 3 bases from J, leaving 16 bases between.

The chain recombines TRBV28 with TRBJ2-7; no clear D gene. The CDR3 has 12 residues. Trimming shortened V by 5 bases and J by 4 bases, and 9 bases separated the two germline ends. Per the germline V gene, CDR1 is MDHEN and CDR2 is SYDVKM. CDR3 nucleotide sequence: TGTGCCAGCAGTCAGCTAGTATACGAGCAGTACTTC. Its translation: CASSQLVYEQYF. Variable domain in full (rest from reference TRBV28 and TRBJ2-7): DVKVTQSSRYLVKRTGEKVFLECVQDMDHENMFWYRQDPGLGLRLIYFSYDVKMKEKGDIPEGYSVSREKKERFSLILESASTNQTSMYLCASSQLVYEQYFGPGTRLTVT.